The 20 T cell receptor beta chains below all came from one sample that was sequenced in a study of T cell responses to AZD1222 COVID-19 vaccine. Sequencing used immunoSEQ multiplex PCR; TCRdb keeps in-frame clones, though not all of them. The table includes some 64,000 clones, 84% detected once. The sequencing used peripheral blood, collected on day 0 of AZD1222 vaccination. Every receptor here comes from an adult in good health.

A single count supports this clone. The CDR3 sequence is CASSLSHKNTEAFF. The CDR3 coding sequence is TGTGCCAGCAGCTTGTCACACAAGAACACTGAAGCTTTCTTT. This chain links TRBV5-6 with TRBJ1-1, with unresolved D. The ends were cut back, 1 base at V and 1 base at J, with 8 bases in the middle. CDR1 and CDR2 from the germline V gene are SGHDT and YYEEEE. There are 14 residues in the CDR3. Together with reference TRBV5-6 and TRBJ1-1, the CDR3 gives the full variable domain: DAGVTQSPTHLIKTRGQQVTLRCSPKSGHDTVSWYQQALGQGPQFIFQYYEEEERQRGNFPDRFSGHQFPNYSSELNVNALLLGDSALYLCASSLSHKNTEAFFGQGTRLTVV.

This clone was counted between two and nine times. V and J are TRBV9 and TRBJ1-2; D remains unclear. Deletions cut 4 bases from V and 5 bases from J, with 12 bases between. CDR1 is SGDLS, CDR2 YYNGEE, per germline. The CDR3 has 13 residues. The CDR3 spells CASSPLQEYGYTF. The DNA for the CDR3 is TGTGCCAGCAGCCCCCTTCAGGAGTATGGCTACACCTTC.

The V gene is TRBV14, the J gene TRBJ1-2; D gene unclear. This CDR3 is built from 13 residues. The germline gives CDR1 SGHDN, CDR2 FVKESK. The V end was cut by 0 bases, the J end by 4 bases, with 6 bases between. The CDR3 DNA reads as TGTGCCAGCAGCCAAGATGACCCCTATGGCTACACCTTC. This codes for CASSQDDPYGYTF.

The chain carries TRBV23-1 and TRBJ2-6; 10 bases map to TRBD2. Being an ORF, TRBV23-1 has a function that is uncertain. With 2 bases clipped from V and 0 bases from J, the junction kept 10 bases outside the gene matches. This CDR3 contains 20 residues. The CDR3 DNA is TGCGCCAGCAGTCAAACCCAAGCTAGCGGGGGCCGCTCTGGGGCCAACGTCCTGACTTTC. This encodes CASSQTQASGGRSGANVLTF.

The rearrangement uses TRBV28 and TRBJ1-4; D is unresolved. The CDR3 spans 13 residues. Germline CDR1 reads MDHEN; CDR2 reads SYDVKM. The V and J ends lost 2 bases and 7 bases respectively, with 8 bases between them. The CDR3 DNA reads as TGTGCCAGCAGTTTAGGCCCCCGTGAAAAACTGTTTTTT. Translation gives CASSLGPREKLFF.

V usage is TRBV5-1 and J usage is TRBJ1-1; possible D gene TRBD1, 5 bases. The ends were cut back, 4 bases at V and 0 bases at J, with 10 bases in the middle. CDR1 is SGHRS, CDR2 YFSETQ, per germline. The CDR3 is made up of 14 amino acids. CDR3 residues: CASSPGTVNTEAFF. As DNA, the CDR3 is TGCGCCAGCAGCCCCGGGACGGTGAACACTGAAGCTTTCTTT.

This rearrangement joins TRBV12-3 or TRBV12-4 to TRBJ2-7; the D is unclear. Trimming removed 4 bases at V and 0 bases at J, with 7 bases between. This CDR3 has 13 amino acids. This CDR3 reads CASSSSDSYEQYF. The CDR3 DNA reads as TGTGCCAGCAGTTCGTCTGACTCCTACGAGCAGTACTTC.

The gene calls are TRBV7-9 and TRBJ1-3; no clear D gene. The CDR3 covers 14 residues. In germline, CDR1 is SEHNR, CDR2 FQNEAQ (reference sequence). The ends were cut back, 4 bases at V and 0 bases at J, with 7 bases in the middle. Here the CDR3 reads CASSWDDSGNTIYF. In nucleotides, the CDR3 is TGTGCCAGCAGCTGGGATGACTCTGGAAACACCATATATTTT.

This clone was recorded only once. The chain has TRBV4-1 and TRBJ2-7, with a possible D match to TRBD2 (5 bases). The V gene's germline CDR1 is MGHRA and CDR2 YSYEKL. The CDR3 spans 14 residues. Trimming left V 3 bases short and J 1 base short, with 10 bases between. CDR3 protein: CASSHVGLSYEQYF. CDR3 bases: TGCGCCAGCAGCCACGTTGGACTTTCCTACGAGCAGTACTTC.

The rearrangement links TRBV5-5 to TRBJ2-7, with D uncertain. The CDR3 extends over 14 amino acids. Per germline, CDR1 SGHKS and CDR2 YYEKEE (reference sequence). V was shortened by 1 base and J by 2 bases, with 10 bases between the two germline ends. The CDR3 here is CASSLLGKAYEQYF. For the CDR3, the DNA is TGTGCCAGCAGCTTGCTCGGTAAAGCCTACGAGCAGTACTTC.

The V call is TRBV24-1, the J call TRBJ2-3, with D hard to call. The V gene lost 0 bases and the J gene lost 1 base, with 1 base spanning the gap. Germline CDR1 and CDR2: KGHDR and SFDVKD. The CDR3 totals 13 residues. CDR3 in DNA: TGTGCCACCAGTGATTTGCGCACAGATACGCAGTATTTT. It specifies CATSDLRTDTQYF.

The chain couples TRBV6-2 or TRBV6-3 to TRBJ2-5; TRBD2 might be the D (6 bases). Trimming took off 4 bases at V and 1 base at J, with 28 bases between the two ends. The CDR3 has 20 amino acids. In germline, CDR1 is MNHEY, CDR2 SVGEGT. CDR3 DNA sequence: TGTGCCAGCAGTTCCCTACATTCCCCGGAGACTAGGGCGTTCCAAGAGACCCAGTACTTC. As protein: CASSSLHSPETRAFQETQYF.

The chain carries TRBV13 and TRBJ2-1; tentatively, D is TRBD1 (5 bases). Per the germline V gene, CDR1 is PRHDT and CDR2 is FYEKMQ (reference sequence). The CDR3 totals 12 residues. V lost 6 bases to trimming and J lost 10 bases, with 13 bases between them. CDR3 DNA sequence: TGTGCCAGCAGTCCCCTCAAGGGGGAGCAGTTCTTC. Its protein is CASSPLKGEQFF.

About this clone: The junction shows a germline mismatch at one end, possibly a read error. J is TRBJ2-7 and V is TRBV6-5; D perhaps matches TRBD1 (6 bases). Germline lookup yields CDR1 MNHEY and CDR2 SVGAGI. The CDR3 covers 14 residues. CDR3 bases: TGTGCCAGCAGTCCGCCCGGCGTCGACAGGATACCCGACTTC. This encodes CASSPPGVDRIPDF.

The V gene is TRBV5-8, the J gene TRBJ1-5; the D is unclear. There are 12 residues in the CDR3. The germline V gene encodes CDR1 SGHTS and CDR2 YDEGEE. Trimming removed 6 bases from V and 5 bases from J, with 9 bases in between. The CDR3 bases are TGTGCCAGCATGGAAGGGTATCAGCCCCAGCATTTT. Translation gives CASMEGYQPQHF.

This rearrangement joins TRBV24-1 to TRBJ1-1; TRBD1 is a possible D gene (6 bases). Deletions cut 4 bases from V and 10 bases from J, with 12 bases between. From germline, CDR1 is KGHDR and CDR2 SFDVKD. The CDR3 length is 12 residues. As DNA, the CDR3 is TGTGCCACCAGTGACACACAGGGAGGAGCTTTCTTT. Translated, it gives CATSDTQGGAFF.

This clone is a singleton in its sample. The rearrangement links TRBV30 to TRBJ1-1; 9 nucleotides line up with TRBD1. In germline, CDR1 is GTSNPN, CDR2 SVGIG (reference sequence). V shed 0 bases and J 6 bases; nucleotides not matched to a gene: 14. The CDR3 runs 17 residues. The CDR3 DNA is TGTGCCTGGAGTGTCGGGGAGGACAGGGGATACTTATCTGAAGCTTTCTTT. This encodes CAWSVGEDRGYLSEAFF.

This sequence joins TRBV19 and TRBJ2-7; D may be TRBD1 (6 bases). V lost 3 bases to trimming and J lost 7 bases, with 16 bases between them. The CDR3 length is 14 residues. The germline V gene encodes CDR1 LNHDA and CDR2 SQIVND (reference sequence). The CDR3 loop reads CASSILQGRGEQYF. CDR3 bases: TGTGCCAGTAGTATTCTACAGGGCCGAGGGGAGCAGTACTTC.

V and J are TRBV29-1 and TRBJ1-1, with D perhaps TRBD1 (5 bases). CDR3 length: 13 residues. Trimming removed 4 bases at V and 5 bases at J, with 14 bases between. Germline lookup yields CDR1 SQVTM and CDR2 ANQGSEA. In DNA, the CDR3 is TGCAGCGTTGGACCAGGGTTTGGGACTGAAGCTTTCTTT. Translating gives CSVGPGFGTEAFF.

The V call is TRBV6-5, the J call TRBJ1-1, with 7 bases aligning to TRBD1. The CDR3 runs 13 residues. CDR1 is MNHEY, CDR2 SVGAGI, per germline. Trimming at V came to 8 bases and at J to 4 bases, leaving 7 bases not matched to a gene. The DNA of the CDR3 is TGTGCCAGCGAGACAGGGTTAGCCACTGAAGCTTTCTTT. It yields the protein CASETGLATEAFF.